The subject of this entry is one T cell receptor (beta chain). The table came from immunoSEQ multiplex PCR; TCRdb's copy has only in-frame clones and leaves some out. The data contain 250,000 or so clones, around three quarters of them singletons. Germline lookup yields CDR1 SEHNR and CDR2 FQNEAQ (reference sequence). There are 15 residues in the CDR3. V lost 5 bases, J lost 1 base, and 13 bases lay in between. These data come from a study of blood T cell repertoires in COVID-19. The overall study: Nucleic acid was either cDNA or gDNA, and it came from T cells, B-cell-depleted T cells, or PBMCs.

The genes are TRBV7-9 and TRBJ2-3; no definite D call. The sequenced sample consisted of peripheral blood. The source of this sequence is a woman older than 75 with acute or convalescent COVID-19. The CDR3 sequence is CASSRTEVGTDTQYF. CDR3 sequence (DNA): TGTGCCAGCAGCAGAACCGAGGTTGGCACAGATACGCAGTATTTT.